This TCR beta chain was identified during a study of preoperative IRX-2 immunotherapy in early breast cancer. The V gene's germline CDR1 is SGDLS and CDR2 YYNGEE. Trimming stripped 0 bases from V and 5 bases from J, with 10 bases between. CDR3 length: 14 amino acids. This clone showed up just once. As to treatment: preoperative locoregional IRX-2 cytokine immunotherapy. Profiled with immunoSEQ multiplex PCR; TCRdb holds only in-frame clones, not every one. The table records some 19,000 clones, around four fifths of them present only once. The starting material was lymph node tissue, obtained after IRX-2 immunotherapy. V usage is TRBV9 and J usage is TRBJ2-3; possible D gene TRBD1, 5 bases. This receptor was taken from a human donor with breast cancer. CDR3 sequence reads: CASSVDRLEDTQYF. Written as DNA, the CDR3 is TGTGCCAGCAGCGTAGACAGGTTGGAAGATACGCAGTATTTT. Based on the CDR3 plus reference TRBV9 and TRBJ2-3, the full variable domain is DSGVTQTPKHLITATGQRVTLRCSPRSGDLSVYWYQQSLDQGLQFLIQYYNGEERAKGNILERFSAQQFPDLHSELNLSSLELGDSALYFCASSVDRLEDTQYFGPGTRLTVL.